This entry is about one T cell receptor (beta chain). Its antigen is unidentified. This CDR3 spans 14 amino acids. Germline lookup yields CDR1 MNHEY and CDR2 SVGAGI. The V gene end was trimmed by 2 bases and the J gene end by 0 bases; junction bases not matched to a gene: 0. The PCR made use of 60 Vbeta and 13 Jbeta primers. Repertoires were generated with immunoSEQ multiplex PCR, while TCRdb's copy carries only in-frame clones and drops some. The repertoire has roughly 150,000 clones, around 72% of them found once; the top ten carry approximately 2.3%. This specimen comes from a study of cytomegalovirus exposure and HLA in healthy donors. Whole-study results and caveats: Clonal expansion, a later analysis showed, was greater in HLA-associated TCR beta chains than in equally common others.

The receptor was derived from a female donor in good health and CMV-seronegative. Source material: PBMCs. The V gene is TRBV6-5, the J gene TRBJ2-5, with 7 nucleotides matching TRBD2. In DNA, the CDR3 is TGTGCCAGCAGTTACCGGGGGGACCAAGAGACCCAGTACTTC. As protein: CASSYRGDQETQYF.